This TCR beta chain was obtained from a study of early stage breast cancer tumors. Background on the study: Most invasive tumors, about 80% of the 16, were ER+/PR+/HER2-. Overall study results and limits: Chain pairing and CD4, CD8 or FOXP3 expression were not captured. Tumors had approximately 2.5-fold higher T cell density and higher clonality than adjacent normal breast tissue.

Each sample had two DNA replicates, roughly 0.48 ug blood or about 1.5 ug tissue. TCRdb's copy holds only in-frame clones and misses some; the assay was immunoSEQ multiplex PCR. The repertoire holds under 45,000 clones, 74% seen once, with roughly 7.4% in the top ten. V was pared by 5 bases and J by 8 bases, with 13 bases between. The CDR3 is made up of 13 amino acids. The germline CDR1 and CDR2 sequences are SEHNR and FQNEAQ (reference sequence). Note on this clone: No antigen is known for it.

This chain joins TRBV7-9 and TRBJ2-1, with D uncertain. The sequence derives from a person in their sixties with breast cancer. Sequenced material: blood. This CDR3 is CASSPRRGYEQFF. In nucleotides, the CDR3 is TGTGCCAGCAGCCCCCGGCGAGGTTATGAGCAGTTCTTC.